These T cell receptor beta chains were read from a single sample in a study of blood T cell repertoires in COVID-19. Libraries were prepared by immunoSEQ multiplex PCR; TCRdb keeps only in-frame clonotypes and omits some of them. The repertoire consists of 130,000 to 150,000 clones, with 70% to 90% occurring once and the leading ten covering roughly 1.9%. The sequenced sample was peripheral blood. These TCRs come from a man in his 70s with acute or convalescent COVID-19. CDR3s include the opening cysteine and the closing phenylalanine or tryptophan. The order of the fields is V gene, D gene, clone size, J gene, CDR3 DNA, CDR3 protein. A D gene is named only where the DNA matches it firmly. Only part of the rows carry a size: once, few, many, or a class if the clone is expanded.

>TRBV27|TRBD1|NA|TRBJ2-3
TGTGCCAGCAGTCAACAGGGGGCGGCTTTTCCAGATACGCAGTATTTT
CASSQQGAAFPDTQYF
>TRBV24-1|TRBD1|NA|TRBJ2-6
TGTGCCACCAGTGATTCCCCGGGACAGGGGAAATCTGGGGCCAACGTCCTGACTTTC
CATSDSPGQGKSGANVLTF
>TRBV28|NA|NA|TRBJ2-7
TGTGCCAGCAGTCCTTCGACGGGGAGCGAGCAGTACTTC
CASSPSTGSEQYF
>TRBV19|NA|NA|TRBJ1-1
TGTGCCGCCCGGGACACGCGCCTGAACACTGAAGCTTTCTTT
CAARDTRLNTEAFF
>TRBV29-1|NA|NA|TRBJ2-5
TGCAGCGTTGCCCCCCGAGGGGAGACCCAGTACTTC
CSVAPRGETQYF
>TRBV5-6|NA|NA|TRBJ2-7
TGTGCCAGCAGCTTGGTCAATTACGAGCAGTACTTC
CASSLVNYEQYF
>TRBV5-1|TRBD1|NA|TRBJ2-6
TGCGCCAGCAGTTCCCGGGACAGGGCCTCTGGGGCCAACGTCCTGACTTTC
CASSSRDRASGANVLTF
>TRBV4-2|NA|NA|TRBJ1-6
TGTGCCAGCAGCCCCCGACAGGATACCTATAATTCACCCCTCCACTTT
CASSPRQDTYNSPLHF
>TRBV15|NA|once|TRBJ1-1
TGTGCCACCAGCGAGGATTACAGGAAGGAGACTGAAGCTTTCTTT
CATSEDYRKETEAFF
>TRBV7-8|NA|NA|TRBJ2-3
TGTGCCAGCAGCTTAGAGGGACATCAACGAGATACGCAGTATTTT
CASSLEGHQRDTQYF
>TRBV5-8|NA|NA|TRBJ1-1
TGTGCCAGCAGCCTCCAGGAAAACACTGAAGCTTTCTTT
CASSLQENTEAFF
>TRBV25-1|TRBD2|NA|TRBJ2-1
TGTGCCAGCAGGTGGACTAGCGGGAGGGAGGCCAATGAGCAGTTCTTC
CASRWTSGREANEQFF
>TRBV5-6|NA|NA|TRBJ1-3
TGTGCCAGCAGCTTGTTTGGGAGCGGGGCCTCTGGAAACACCATATATTTT
CASSLFGSGASGNTIYF
>TRBV10-2|NA|NA|TRBJ1-5
TGCGCCGCCTGCCCCCAGAGCAATCAGCCCCAGCATTTT
CAACPQSNQPQHF
>TRBV5-1|TRBD1|NA|TRBJ1-2
TGCGCCAGCAGCACTCCCGAAGGAGGGGGCGCCAACTATGGCTACACCTTC
CASSTPEGGGANYGYTF
>TRBV4-1|TRBD1|once|TRBJ2-7
TGCGCCAGCAGCTTCCGGGACAGGGGGAGCGAGCAGTACTTC
CASSFRDRGSEQYF
>TRBV2|TRBD2|NA|TRBJ2-1
TGTGCCAGCCATGGGACTAGCGGGATGGGTGAGCAGTTCTTC
CASHGTSGMGEQFF